Listed below are T cell receptor beta chains from one sample, sequenced in a study of blood T cell repertoires in COVID-19. Profiled with immunoSEQ multiplex PCR; TCRdb holds only in-frame clones, not every one. Of about 180,000 clones detected, about four fifths appear once; the ten largest clones hold around 6.8%. Sequenced sample: peripheral blood. These receptors were taken from a human donor in a cohort sampled during active COVID-19. The CDR3 runs from the conserved cysteine through the conserved F or W. A D gene is named only where the DNA matches it firmly. Part of the rows lack a size; the others show once, few, many or a class for expanded clones.

D gene	J gene	clone size	CDR3 length	V gene	CDR3 protein	CDR3 DNA
TRBD2	TRBJ2-5	-	13	TRBV6-5	CASNREGSETQYF	TGTGCCTCCAATCGGGAGGGGTCGGAGACCCAGTACTTC
-	TRBJ1-1	-	12	TRBV6-5	CASRQGNTEAFF	TGTGCCAGCAGACAGGGGAACACTGAAGCTTTCTTT
TRBD1	TRBJ1-6	-	15	TRBV5-1	CASRGTGDLNSPLHF	TGCGCCAGCAGGGGGACAGGGGATCTTAATTCACCCCTCCACTTT
-	TRBJ2-5	-	14	TRBV7-2	CASSLGADSSSQYF	TGTGCCAGCAGCTTAGGGGCGGACAGCTCTTCTCAGTACTTC
TRBD1	TRBJ2-1	-	14	TRBV27	CASTGGREGDEQFF	TGTGCCAGTACAGGGGGCAGGGAAGGGGATGAGCAGTTCTTC
-	TRBJ1-5	-	21	TRBV12-5	CASGLVQGLGEGVWSNQPQHF	TGTGCTAGTGGTTTGGTACAGGGATTGGGCGAAGGGGTTTGGAGCAATCAGCCCCAGCATTTT
TRBD1	TRBJ1-1	few	15	TRBV5-4	CASSPGTVEDTEAFF	TGTGCCAGCAGCCCTGGGACAGTGGAGGACACTGAAGCTTTCTTT
TRBD2	TRBJ2-5	once	16	TRBV6-5	CASSYSLAAFQETQYF	TGTGCCAGCAGTTACTCCCTAGCGGCATTCCAAGAGACCCAGTACTTC
TRBD1	TRBJ2-7	-	14	TRBV6-2/TRBV6-3	CASSSGTGSYEQYF	TGTGCCAGCAGTTCCGGGACAGGGTCCTACGAGCAGTACTTC
-	TRBJ1-6	-	17	TRBV13	CASRLSTGPLYNSPLHF	TGTGCCAGCAGGCTATCTACAGGGCCCCTCTATAATTCACCCCTCCACTTT
TRBD1	TRBJ1-1	-	15	TRBV3-1/TRBV3-2	CASSPRTGGWTEAFF	TGTGCCAGCAGCCCGAGGACAGGGGGCTGGACTGAAGCTTTCTTT
TRBD1	TRBJ1-5	-	15	TRBV11-1	CASSLNGQGDQPQHF	TGTGCCAGCAGCTTAAATGGACAGGGCGATCAGCCCCAGCATTTT
TRBD2	TRBJ2-1	-	17	TRBV19	CASSILAGGTFRNEQFF	TGTGCCAGTAGTATACTAGCGGGGGGGACCTTCCGCAATGAGCAGTTCTTC
-	TRBJ1-2	-	13	TRBV4-2	CASSQGDLVGYTF	TGTGCCAGCAGCCAAGGTGATTTAGTGGGCTACACCTTC
TRBD1	TRBJ1-2	few	15	TRBV7-9	CASSSDRDQLYGYTF	TGTGCCAGCAGCAGCGACAGGGACCAGCTCTATGGCTACACCTTC
-	TRBJ2-2	-	16	TRBV29-1	CSVEERRQSYHRGAVF	TGCAGCGTTGAAGAACGGAGGCAGTCCTACCACCGGGGAGCTGTTTTT
TRBD2	TRBJ2-5	once	16	TRBV6-5	CASSYSRGGPRETQYF	TGTGCCAGCAGTTACTCGCGGGGGGGCCCCCGGGAGACCCAGTACTTC
TRBD2	TRBJ2-1	-	13	TRBV4-2	CASSQTAGDEQFF	TGTGCCAGCAGCCAAACTGCGGGGGATGAGCAGTTCTTC
TRBD1	TRBJ1-2	-	16	TRBV2	CASSDRDRGGDYGYTF	TGTGCCAGCAGTGACAGGGACAGGGGAGGTGACTATGGCTACACCTTC
TRBD2	TRBJ2-7	-	16	TRBV13	CASSHKLAAKAYEQYF	TGTGCCAGCAGCCACAAACTAGCGGCTAAAGCCTACGAGCAGTACTTC
-	TRBJ1-1	-	16	TRBV4-1	CASSQPRNRDPSDAFF	TGCGCCAGCAGCCAACCGAGGAACAGGGACCCCAGCGACGCTTTCTTT
TRBD2	TRBJ2-5	-	18	TRBV3-1/TRBV3-2	CASSQGSSGGASQETQYF	TGTGCCAGCAGCCAAGGCTCTAGCGGGGGGGCCTCCCAAGAGACCCAGTACTTC
-	TRBJ2-5	-	13	TRBV12-3/TRBV12-4	CASSFSGEETQYF	TGTGCCAGCAGTTTCTCAGGGGAAGAGACCCAGTACTTC
TRBD1	TRBJ2-6	-	14	TRBV6-5	CASSYGFDRVVLTF	TGTGCCAGCAGTTACGGTTTTGACAGGGTCGTCCTGACTTTC
-	TRBJ2-2	few	19	TRBV21-1	CASPDPRPSGGRNTGELFF	TGTGCCAGCCCCGACCCACGGCCTAGCGGGGGGCGTAACACCGGGGAGCTGTTTTTT
TRBD1	TRBJ2-5	-	15	TRBV6-5	CASTPGTGLDETQYF	TGTGCCAGCACCCCCGGGACAGGGCTTGACGAGACCCAGTACTTC
-	TRBJ2-5	-	16	TRBV10-1	CASSESMRASPETQYF	TGCGCCAGCAGTGAGTCCATGCGGGCTAGCCCAGAGACCCAGTACTTC
TRBD1	TRBJ1-2	few	14	TRBV6-6	CASTLTGGAYGYTF	TGTGCCAGCACCCTGACAGGGGGCGCGTATGGCTACACCTTC
TRBD2	TRBJ2-5	-	17	TRBV4-2	CASSQGLAGGQQETQYF	TGTGCCAGCAGCCAAGGTTTAGCGGGGGGGCAGCAAGAGACCCAGTACTTC
TRBD1	TRBJ1-1	-	15	TRBV4-1	CASSHIRGLNTEAFF	TGCGCCAGCAGCCATATCAGGGGGTTGAACACTGAAGCTTTCTTT
TRBD1	TRBJ1-2	once	16	TRBV10-3	CAISGATGGANYGYTF	TGTGCCATCAGTGGGGCGACAGGGGGCGCGAACTATGGCTACACCTTC
-	TRBJ1-1	few	14	TRBV7-9	CASSLLQFNTEAFF	TGTGCCAGCAGCTTACTGCAGTTTAACACTGAAGCTTTCTTT
-	TRBJ1-2	-	15	TRBV14	CASSPGHRLGYGYTF	TGTGCCAGCAGCCCGGGACACCGATTAGGATATGGCTACACCTTC
-	TRBJ1-1	-	12	TRBV2	CASSRDLLEAFF	TGTGCCAGCAGCCGGGACTTGCTCGAAGCTTTCTTT
-	TRBJ1-2	-	14	TRBV14	CASSQDIRSYGYTF	TGTGCCAGCAGCCAAGATATCCGGAGCTATGGCTACACCTTC
-	TRBJ1-6	-	12	TRBV7-9	CASSSPNSPLHF	TGTGCCAGCAGCTCTCCCAATTCACCCCTCCACTTT
TRBD1	TRBJ2-1	-	17	TRBV5-5	CASSLVTGDRSYNEQFF	TGTGCCAGCAGCTTGGTAACAGGGGATCGCTCCTACAATGAGCAGTTCTTC
TRBD1	TRBJ1-6	-	16	TRBV28	CASSLSRGGGHSPLHF	TGTGCCAGCAGTTTATCAAGAGGGGGCGGTCATTCACCCCTCCACTTT
-	TRBJ2-5	-	14	TRBV7-9	CASAEGGAQETQYF	TGTGCCAGCGCGGAGGGGGGGGCCCAAGAGACCCAGTACTTC
TRBD1	TRBJ2-7	few	15	TRBV2	CASSRTGSASYEQYF	TGTGCCAGCAGTCGGACAGGGTCGGCCTCCTACGAGCAGTACTTC
TRBD1	TRBJ1-2	-	13	TRBV9	CAGSALQGDGYTF	TGTGCCGGCAGCGCCTTACAGGGGGATGGCTACACCTTC
TRBD1	TRBJ1-5	few	17	TRBV23-1	CASNPGQTTYSNQPQHF	TGCGCCAGCAATCCGGGACAGACGACTTATAGCAATCAGCCCCAGCATTTT
-	TRBJ1-4	-	15	TRBV6-5	CASSYHMDKAEKLFF	TGTGCCAGCAGTTACCACATGGACAAGGCTGAAAAACTGTTTTTT
TRBD2	TRBJ2-1	-	15	TRBV7-9	CAGKRTSGGANEQFF	TGTGCCGGGAAAAGGACTAGCGGGGGAGCCAATGAGCAGTTCTTC
-	TRBJ2-5	-	14	TRBV7-9	CASSLGQIRETQYF	TGTGCCAGCAGCTTAGGCCAGATTCGAGAGACCCAGTACTTC
-	TRBJ1-2	-	13	TRBV12-3/TRBV12-4	CASSFSVLGGYTF	TGTGCCAGCAGTTTTTCGGTTCTAGGTGGCTACACCTTC
-	TRBJ2-5	once	15	TRBV12-2	CASRLESGLQETQYF	TGTGCAAGTCGCTTAGAAAGCGGACTACAAGAGACCCAGTACTTC
-	TRBJ1-1	-	13	TRBV12-3/TRBV12-4	CASSPTANTEAFF	TGTGCCAGCAGTCCAACAGCGAACACTGAAGCTTTCTTT
-	TRBJ2-7	-	11	TRBV6-6	CASSYSEEQYF	TGTGCCAGCAGTTACTCGGAGGAGCAGTACTTC
-	TRBJ1-4	-	15	TRBV5-4	CASSFRGDLNEKLFF	TGTGCCAGCAGCTTCCGCGGGGACCTTAATGAAAAACTGTTTTTT
-	TRBJ1-1	-	18	TRBV19	CASSIGTGSDVKNTEAFF	TGTGCCAGTAGTATAGGAACAGGGAGCGATGTAAAAAACACTGAAGCTTTCTTT
TRBD2	TRBJ2-5	-	17	TRBV15	CATSDPRRAGYQETQYF	TGTGCCACCAGCGACCCTAGGCGAGCGGGGTACCAAGAGACCCAGTACTTC
-	TRBJ1-1	-	15	TRBV5-4	CASSFARGMNTEAFF	TGTGCCAGCAGCTTTGCAAGGGGAATGAACACTGAAGCTTTCTTT
-	TRBJ1-3	-	14	TRBV30	CAWRTGSLGNTIYF	TGTGCCTGGAGGACCGGGTCGTTGGGAAACACCATATATTTT
-	TRBJ1-6	-	14	TRBV28	CASSFWRPRSPLHF	TGTGCCAGCAGTTTCTGGAGGCCGAGATCACCCCTCCACTTT